One sample yielded the 32 T cell receptor beta chains listed below, sequenced in a study of blood T cell repertoires in COVID-19. Libraries were prepared by immunoSEQ multiplex PCR; TCRdb keeps only in-frame clonotypes and omits some of them. The data hold 95,000 to 150,000 clones, with around 86% observed a single time. The sequenced sample consisted of peripheral blood. These receptor sequences come from a middle-aged man with acute or convalescent COVID-19.

This chain connects TRBV7-2 to TRBJ2-7, with TRBD1 as a possible D gene (6 bases). Trimming cost V 4 bases and J 1 base, with 8 bases left between them. CDR3 length: 13 residues. The V gene's germline CDR1 is SGHTA and CDR2 FQGNSA. The CDR3 here is CASSSGVSYEQYF. The CDR3 DNA reads TGTGCCAGCAGCTCAGGGGTTTCCTACGAGCAGTACTTC.

CDR3 in DNA: TGTGCCAGCAGCGGGGCCTATGGCTACACCTTC. Translating it yields CASSGAYGYTF. The chain links TRBV5-8 to TRBJ1-2; tentative D call: TRBD1 (5 bases). The germline V and J ends were trimmed by 4 bases and 4 bases, with 5 bases remaining between them. This CDR3 spans 11 amino acids. Germline V gene sequence: CDR1 SGHTS, CDR2 YDEGEE.

The rearrangement joins TRBV5-1 to TRBJ2-3; 8 bases line up with TRBD1. The CDR3 length is 16 residues. The V gene end was trimmed by 1 base and the J gene end by 0 bases; junction bases not matched to a gene: 4. The V gene's germline CDR1 is SGHRS and CDR2 YFSETQ. The CDR3 spells CASSLMDRASTDTQYF. For the CDR3, the DNA is TGCGCCAGCAGCTTGATGGACAGGGCGAGCACAGATACGCAGTATTTT.

This clone appeared a single time. The V call is TRBV6-5, the J call TRBJ2-2, with a possible D match to TRBD1 (6 bases). The CDR3 is made up of 15 amino acids. Deletions cut 2 bases from V and 4 bases from J, with 11 bases between. Germline V lookup: CDR1 MNHEY, CDR2 SVGAGI. This chain's CDR3 is CASSYHRVGTGELFF. The CDR3 region has the DNA TGTGCCAGCAGTTACCACAGGGTGGGCACCGGGGAGCTGTTTTTT.

The CDR3 DNA reads as TGTGCCAGCAGTTTATCAGGGGCCTCCTACAATGAGCAGTTCTTC. Translated: CASSLSGASYNEQFF. The rearrangement joins TRBV27 to TRBJ2-1; possibly TRBD1 for D (5 bases). Germline V lookup: CDR1 MNHEY, CDR2 SMNVEV (reference sequence). This CDR3 spans 15 amino acids. V lost 0 bases and J lost 0, with 6 bases in between.

The DNA for the CDR3 is TGTGCCAGCTCACGTGACACCACAGGGGGAGCAATGAACACTGAAGCTTTCTTT. It is translated as CASSRDTTGGAMNTEAFF. V is TRBV18 and J is TRBJ1-1; 8 bases agree with TRBD1. J gave up 0 bases and V 4 bases, and 13 bases lay outside the gene matches. This CDR3 region has 18 residues. Germline V gene lookup returns CDR1 KGHSH and CDR2 LQKENI. The full variable domain, its missing parts supplied by reference TRBV18 and TRBJ1-1, is NAGVMQNPRHLVRRRGQEARLRCSPMKGHSHVYWYRQLPEEGLKFMVYLQKENIIDESGMPKERFSAEFPKEGPSILRIQQVVRGDSAAYFCASSRDTTGGAMNTEAFFGQGTRLTVV.

The rearrangement joins TRBV5-1 to TRBJ1-4; D call uncertain. The ends were cut back, 0 bases at V and 0 bases at J, with 6 bases in the middle. This CDR3 region has 15 residues. Germline CDR1 reads SGHRS; CDR2 reads YFSETQ. CDR3 sequence (DNA): TGCGCCAGCAGCTTGGACAGAGCAACTAATGAAAAACTGTTTTTT. Translation: CASSLDRATNEKLFF.

The chain links TRBV30 to TRBJ1-1; TRBD1 matches at 9 bases. This CDR3 contains 14 residues. Per the germline V gene, CDR1 is GTSNPN and CDR2 is SVGIG (reference sequence). V trimming: 3 bases; J trimming: 0 bases; junction bases outside the gene matches: 2. DNA for the CDR3: TGTGCCTGGAGAGGGACAGGGATGAACACTGAAGCTTTCTTT. Protein: CAWRGTGMNTEAFF.

This chain joins TRBV6-2 or TRBV6-3 and TRBJ2-7; 8 bases align to TRBD1. Germline values: CDR1 MNHEY, CDR2 SVGEGT. CDR3 length: 14 amino acids. The J segment lost 4 bases and the V segment lost 0 bases, leaving 2 bases of the junction unmatched. CDR3 sequence reads: CASSYSQGAYEQYF. The CDR3 region has the DNA TGTGCCAGCAGTTACTCTCAGGGGGCGTACGAGCAGTACTTC.

There are a few counts of this clone. The J gene is TRBJ2-5, the V gene TRBV20-1, with 8 bases fitting TRBD2. The CDR3 has 14 amino acids. Looked up from germline, CDR1 is DFQATT and CDR2 is SNEGSKA (reference sequence). With 3 bases clipped from V and 2 bases from J, the junction kept 5 bases outside the gene matches. This CDR3 is CSASPRGVQETQYF. For the CDR3, the DNA is TGCAGTGCTAGTCCGCGGGGGGTTCAAGAGACCCAGTACTTC.

The V call is TRBV29-1, the J call TRBJ1-1; D is ambiguous. The CDR3 consists of 13 residues. CDR1 is SQVTM, CDR2 ANQGSEA, per germline. The V and J ends lost 4 bases and 0 bases respectively, with 9 bases between them. The CDR3 sequence: CSVGAGLNTEAFF. The DNA for the CDR3 is TGCAGCGTTGGAGCGGGGTTGAACACTGAAGCTTTCTTT.

The chain uses TRBV5-1 and TRBJ1-6, with no clear D. Looked up from germline, CDR1 is SGHRS and CDR2 is YFSETQ. V was clipped by 7 bases and J by 9 bases, with 23 bases between them. The CDR3 extends over 16 amino acids. The CDR3 loop reads CASGSTGVPESSPLHF. CDR3 nucleotide sequence: TGCGCCAGCGGCTCCACTGGTGTTCCCGAGAGTTCACCCCTCCACTTT.

The chain combines TRBV6-5 with TRBJ1-3, with TRBD1 matching 7 bases. Germline V gene sequence: CDR1 MNHEY, CDR2 SVGAGI. The ends lost 7 bases at V and 0 bases at J; junction bases unmatched: 6. CDR3 length: 15 amino acids. DNA of the CDR3: TGTGCCAGCATTTTAGGACAGGCCTCTGGAAACACCATATATTTT. Its translation is CASILGQASGNTIYF.

The chain combines TRBV2 with TRBJ1-1, with D hard to call. The V gene lost 5 bases and the J gene lost 1 base, with 17 bases spanning the gap. The germline V gene encodes CDR1 SNHLY and CDR2 FYNNEI. The CDR3 contains 16 residues. CDR3 bases: TGTGCCAGCAGTCAACATCAGGAATTGAGGAACACTGAAGCTTTCTTT. Residues: CASSQHQELRNTEAFF. Full variable domain (rest looked up from reference TRBV2 and TRBJ1-1): EPEVTQTPSHQVTQMGQEVILRCVPISNHLYFYWYRQILGQKVEFLVSFYNNEISEKSEIFDDQFSVERPDGSNFTLKIRSTKLEDSAMYFCASSQHQELRNTEAFFGQGTRLTVV.

The chain uses TRBV7-2 and TRBJ2-3; TRBD2 might be the D (5 bases). CDR3 length equals 12 residues. V lost 4 bases and J lost 3, with 5 bases in between. Germline V gene lookup returns CDR1 SGHTA and CDR2 FQGNSA. The chain's CDR3 is CASSSGTDTQYF. CDR3 nucleotide sequence: TGTGCCAGCAGCTCGGGGACAGATACGCAGTATTTT.

The genes are TRBV9 and TRBJ1-4; 8 nucleotides line up with TRBD1. This CDR3 comprises 15 residues. Germline CDR1 SGDLS, CDR2 YYNGEE. The J segment lost 7 bases and the V segment lost 3 bases, leaving 8 bases of the junction unmatched. As DNA, the CDR3 is TGTGCCAGCAGCGATCGAGGGACAGGAGGTGAAAAACTGTTTTTT. As protein: CASSDRGTGGEKLFF.

This rearrangement joins TRBV5-1 to TRBJ1-1; D is possibly TRBD1 (5 bases). Deletions cut 4 bases from V and 4 bases from J, with 20 bases between. The CDR3 totals 16 residues. Germline loops: CDR1 SGHRS, CDR2 YFSETQ. This CDR3 is CASSQSLSREGTEAFF. The CDR3 DNA follows: TGCGCCAGCAGCCAGAGTCTCTCCAGGGAAGGCACTGAAGCTTTCTTT.

The CDR3 DNA sequence: TGTGCCAGCTCACCATTACAAGCGACCCACTATGGCTACACCTTC. Its translation: CASSPLQATHYGYTF. The rearrangement links TRBV18 to TRBJ1-2; the D is unclear. Germline loops: CDR1 KGHSH, CDR2 LQKENI. The V gene lost 2 bases and the J gene lost 3 bases, with 13 bases spanning the gap. The CDR3 extends over 15 amino acids.

This clone has a single count. The chain uses TRBV5-1 and TRBJ2-5, with 9 positions matching TRBD2. V shed 0 bases and J 7 bases; nucleotides not matched to a gene: 10. The CDR3 is 16 amino acids. Germline values: CDR1 SGHRS, CDR2 YFSETQ. The CDR3 is CASSLGVAGDLGTQYF. Written as DNA, the CDR3 is TGCGCCAGCAGCTTGGGAGTAGCGGGGGACCTCGGGACCCAGTACTTC.

The V call is TRBV9, the J call TRBJ1-2, with TRBD1 matching over 8 bases. Per germline, CDR1 SGDLS and CDR2 YYNGEE. The V segment lost 4 bases and the J segment 5 bases; nucleotides outside the gene matches: 7. CDR3 length: 14 residues. CDR3 protein: CASSLAGQGYGYTF. The DNA of the CDR3 is TGTGCCAGCAGCCTGGCCGGACAGGGATATGGCTACACCTTC.

V gene TRBV29-1 combines with J gene TRBJ2-2; TRBD2 agrees at 11 bases. Germline V gives CDR1 SQVTM, CDR2 ANQGSEA. V gave up 8 bases and J gave up 4 bases; unmatched junction bases: 9. CDR3 size: 15 residues. The CDR3 bases are TGCAGCATTATACTAGCGGGAGCGGGCACCGGGGAGCTGTTTTTT. Translation: CSIILAGAGTGELFF.

The chain has TRBV30 and TRBJ1-2; D is unclear. Looked up from germline, CDR1 is GTSNPN and CDR2 is SVGIG (reference sequence). The CDR3 runs to 11 residues. Trimming left V 0 bases short and J 8 bases short, with 7 bases between. CDR3 region: CAWSVVRGYTF. In DNA form, the CDR3 reads TGTGCCTGGAGTGTGGTACGGGGCTACACCTTC.

This chain joins TRBV3-1 (or the pseudogene TRBV3-2) and TRBJ1-1; 9 nucleotides agree with TRBD1. Germline V gene lookup returns CDR1 LGHDT and CDR2 YNNKEL (reference sequence). This CDR3 has 14 amino acids. The trim removed 0 bases at V and 8 bases at J, leaving 4 bases unmatched. The CDR3 bases are TGTGCCAGCAGCCAAGAAGGCGGGACAGGGGAAGCTTTCTTT. As protein: CASSQEGGTGEAFF.

This sequence joins TRBV11-3 and TRBJ2-1; D is possibly TRBD1 (5 bases). The ends were cut back, 5 bases at V and 0 bases at J, with 11 bases in the middle. The CDR3 totals 15 residues. CDR1 is SGHNT, CDR2 YENEEA, per germline. The CDR3 coding sequence is TGTGCCAGCAGCCAACAGGCTATCTCCTACAATGAGCAGTTCTTC. It translates to CASSQQAISYNEQFF.

This clone was seen a single time. The gene calls are TRBV24-1 and TRBJ2-1; TRBD1 aligns across 7 bases. Looked up from germline, CDR1 is KGHDR and CDR2 is SFDVKD. The CDR3 sequence is 16 residues long. V dropped 3 bases and J dropped 2; count of bases not matched to a gene: 6. CDR3 DNA: TGTGCCACCAGTGATGCCGCCGGGACAGCCTACAATGAGCAGTTCTTC. Protein product: CATSDAAGTAYNEQFF.

J is TRBJ2-5 and V is TRBV5-4, with D unclear. Germline loops: CDR1 SGHNT, CDR2 YYREEE (reference sequence). V lost 4 bases and J lost 2, with 6 bases in between. The CDR3 has 12 amino acids. The CDR3 nucleotides read TGTGCCAGCAGCGAAACACAAGAGACCCAGTACTTC. Its protein is CASSETQETQYF.

The chain combines TRBV2 with TRBJ1-6; TRBD1 might be the D (6 bases). CDR1 is SNHLY and CDR2 is FYNNEI in the germline V gene. Trimming left V 6 bases short and J 1 base short, with 10 bases between. The CDR3 extends over 15 amino acids. CDR3 DNA sequence: TGTGCCAGCAGGAGTACAGGGTCCTATAATTCACCCCTCCACTTT. Translated, it gives CASRSTGSYNSPLHF. Supplemented by reference TRBV2 and TRBJ1-6, the full variable domain reads EPEVTQTPSHQVTQMGQEVILRCVPISNHLYFYWYRQILGQKVEFLVSFYNNEISEKSEIFDDQFSVERPDGSNFTLKIRSTKLEDSAMYFCASRSTGSYNSPLHFGNGTRLTVT.

This clone was seen a few times. The V call is TRBV5-4, the J call TRBJ2-7, with a possible D match to TRBD1 (5 bases). CDR3 size: 19 residues. Germline V gene data show CDR1 as SGHNT and CDR2 as YYREEE (reference sequence). V lost 3 bases and J lost 2, with 27 bases in between. CDR3 sequence reads: CASSSASRGPLGLTYEQYF. For the CDR3, the DNA is TGTGCCAGCAGCTCCGCAAGCCGCGGACCGCTGGGGCTAACCTACGAGCAGTACTTC.

This sequence joins TRBV7-2 and TRBJ2-3; D is uncertain. CDR1 is SGHTA and CDR2 is FQGNSA in the germline V gene. With 5 bases removed from V and 1 base from J, the gap between germline ends came to 4 bases. This CDR3 comprises 12 residues. Here the CDR3 DNA reads TGTGCCAGCAGCCCTCGCACAGATACGCAGTATTTT. Translating it yields CASSPRTDTQYF.

The V and J genes are TRBV5-4 and TRBJ1-5, with D unresolved. The germline CDR1 and CDR2 sequences are SGHNT and YYREEE (reference sequence). Deletions cut 0 bases from V and 6 bases from J, with 13 bases between. The CDR3 loop spans 15 amino acids. This CDR3 reads CASSLEAGPGQPQHF. The CDR3 DNA is TGTGCCAGCAGCTTGGAGGCGGGTCCGGGTCAGCCCCAGCATTTT. Together with reference TRBV5-4 and TRBJ1-5, the CDR3 gives the full variable domain: ETGVTQSPTHLIKTRGQQVTLRCSSQSGHNTVSWYQQALGQGPQFIFQYYREEENGRGNFPPRFSGLQFPNYSSELNVNALELDDSALYLCASSLEAGPGQPQHFGDGTRLSIL.

The chain combines TRBV9 with TRBJ1-1; 8 bases are a match to TRBD1. With V trimmed by 3 bases and J by 0 bases, 7 bases remained unmatched. The CDR3 runs 16 residues. Germline values: CDR1 SGDLS, CDR2 YYNGEE. The CDR3 coding sequence is TGTGCCAGCAGCGGGGGGGGACAGGCACTGAACACTGAAGCTTTCTTT. It encodes CASSGGGQALNTEAFF.

The chain carries TRBV7-9 and TRBJ2-3; TRBD1 agrees at 10 bases. The germline V gene has CDR1 SEHNR and CDR2 FQNEAQ (reference sequence). J was trimmed by 4 bases and V by 5 bases; bases with no gene match: 6. The CDR3 contains 15 residues. The CDR3 DNA follows: TGTGCCAGCAGCCGAGCCGGGACAGGGGCAGATACGCAGTATTTT. Its protein product is CASSRAGTGADTQYF.